Below, 15 T cell receptor beta chains from the same sample are listed, as sequenced in a study of cytomegalovirus exposure and HLA in healthy donors. Libraries were prepared by immunoSEQ multiplex PCR; TCRdb keeps only in-frame clonotypes and omits some of them. In the table there are 70,000 to 80,000 clones, roughly 94% of which are singletons. The specimen was PBMCs. The receptors originated from a woman between 18 and 29 years old in good health and CMV-seropositive.

This clone appeared once. The chain carries TRBV29-1 and TRBJ1-2; D not resolved. V was trimmed by 6 bases and J by 1 base, leaving 12 bases between them. This CDR3 has 13 amino acids. Germline CDR1 SQVTM, CDR2 ANQGSEA. This CDR3 reads CSVRGILNYGYTF. The DNA of the CDR3 is TGCAGCGTGCGAGGCATCCTTAACTATGGCTACACCTTC.

The chain combines TRBV19 with TRBJ2-1; 11 nucleotides align to TRBD2. CDR3 size: 15 residues. The V gene end was trimmed by 3 bases and the J gene end by 10 bases; junction bases not matched to a gene: 8. CDR1 is LNHDA, CDR2 SQIVND, per germline (reference sequence). This CDR3 is CASSIFTSGRNEQFF. The CDR3 region has the DNA TGTGCCAGTAGTATTTTTACTAGCGGGAGAAACGAGCAGTTCTTC.

J is TRBJ2-2 and V is TRBV14; TRBD1 matches at 7 bases. This CDR3 region has 16 residues. V was clipped by 4 bases and J by 9 bases; unmatched bases: 14. Looked up from germline, CDR1 is SGHDN and CDR2 is FVKESK. This chain's CDR3 is CASSRQFDRELRELFF. The CDR3 nucleotides read TGTGCCAGCAGCCGCCAATTTGACAGGGAACTCCGGGAGCTGTTTTTT.

This chain links TRBV28 with TRBJ2-2; 7 positions agree with TRBD1. The J segment lost 4 bases and the V segment lost 3 bases, leaving 2 bases of the junction unmatched. The CDR3 consists of 14 residues. Per germline, CDR1 MDHEN and CDR2 SYDVKM. Written as DNA, the CDR3 is TGTGCCAGCAGTTTGGACAGGATCACCGGGGAGCTGTTTTTT. As protein: CASSLDRITGELFF.

This clone was seen once. The V gene is TRBV6-5, the J gene TRBJ2-5; D is undetermined. Germline CDR1 and CDR2: MNHEY and SVGAGI. The V end lost 2 bases, the J end lost 2 bases, and 12 bases lay between the germline ends. This CDR3 comprises 15 residues. The CDR3 protein is CASSYGPGPQETQYF. The CDR3 DNA is TGTGCCAGCAGTTACGGGCCAGGCCCTCAAGAGACCCAGTACTTC.

The chain is built from TRBV28 and TRBJ2-1; D might be TRBD2 (6 bases). This CDR3 region has 14 residues. Trimming took off 2 bases at V and 9 bases at J, with 14 bases between the two ends. CDR1 is MDHEN and CDR2 is SYDVKM in the germline V gene. CDR3 coding DNA: TGTGCCAGCAGTTTACAACTAGCTGGTGGTGAGCAGTTCTTC. It specifies CASSLQLAGGEQFF.

The rearrangement joins TRBV28 to TRBJ1-2; TRBD1 agrees at 7 bases. The CDR3 covers 14 residues. Germline CDR1 MDHEN, CDR2 SYDVKM. After removal of 2 bases from V and 8 bases from J, the junction contained 8 bases not matched to a gene. The CDR3 loop reads CASSLVQGSGGYTF. CDR3 sequence (DNA): TGTGCCAGCAGTTTAGTACAGGGGAGTGGGGGCTACACCTTC.

The chain couples TRBV18 to TRBJ1-1, with D perhaps TRBD1 (5 bases). Between the trimmed V and J ends, which lost 3 bases and 0 bases, there was a span of 11 bases. There are 15 residues in the CDR3. The germline V gene encodes CDR1 KGHSH and CDR2 LQKENI. This CDR3 reads CASSPTTDLNTEAFF. As DNA, the CDR3 is TGTGCCAGCTCACCCACGACAGACTTGAACACTGAAGCTTTCTTT.

This chain connects TRBV2 to TRBJ1-5, with D perhaps TRBD1 (6 bases). Germline lookup yields CDR1 SNHLY and CDR2 FYNNEI. V was trimmed by 5 bases and J by 8 bases, leaving 22 bases between them. This CDR3 comprises 16 residues. The CDR3 region is CASSITPQGSEKPQHF. The CDR3 DNA follows: TGTGCCAGCAGTATCACCCCACAGGGCTCAGAGAAGCCCCAGCATTTT.

V is TRBV27 and J is TRBJ1-5, with 10 bases aligning to TRBD1. V lost 5 bases, J lost 2 bases, and 3 bases stayed unmatched. The CDR3 totals 15 residues. The germline gives CDR1 MNHEY, CDR2 SMNVEV (reference sequence). CDR3 coding DNA: TGTGCCAGCAGTCACGGACAGGGGGGCAATCAGCCCCAGCATTTT. Its translation is CASSHGQGGNQPQHF.

With respect to this clone: The sample has other DNA sequences that encode this CDR3 too. The rearrangement joins TRBV28 to TRBJ1-2; D is unclear. Germline-derived CDR1 and CDR2 are MDHEN and SYDVKM. This CDR3 is built from 14 residues. Trimming removed 2 bases from V and 4 bases from J, with 11 bases in between. The CDR3 nucleotides read TGTGCCAGCAGTTTAGGGCAGGATAGCTATGGCTACACCTTC. Translation: CASSLGQDSYGYTF.

The gene calls are TRBV18 and TRBJ2-1; 11 nucleotides line up with TRBD2. V was pared by 3 bases and J by 6 bases, with 10 bases of the junction left unmatched. In germline, CDR1 is KGHSH, CDR2 LQKENI. The CDR3 extends over 17 amino acids. The CDR3 loop is CASSPPGGLAGRNEQFF. CDR3 DNA sequence: TGTGCCAGCTCACCTCCCGGTGGACTAGCGGGCCGCAATGAGCAGTTCTTC.

The chain employs TRBV28 and TRBJ2-3; 9 nucleotides agree with TRBD2. Germline CDR1 MDHEN, CDR2 SYDVKM. V was clipped by 6 bases and J by 2 bases; unmatched bases: 6. The CDR3 has 15 amino acids. CDR3 nucleotides: TGTGCCAGCAGCCTGACTAGCGGAAACACAGATACGCAGTATTTT. Protein product: CASSLTSGNTDTQYF.

The chain couples TRBV7-3 to TRBJ2-1; no clear D. This CDR3 region has 14 residues. V shed 5 bases and J shed 10 bases, with 18 bases lying between them. Germline loops: CDR1 SGHTA, CDR2 FQGTGA. The CDR3 nucleotides read TGTGCCAGCAGCGAACCAGACGATAGCCGAGAGCAGTTCTTC. Encoded protein: CASSEPDDSREQFF.

The chain uses TRBV19 and TRBJ2-3, with D perhaps matching TRBD1 (5 bases). V was clipped by 6 bases and J by 2 bases, with 9 bases between them. Germline V gene sequence: CDR1 LNHDA, CDR2 SQIVND (reference sequence). The CDR3 spans 13 residues. The CDR3 DNA sequence: TGTGCCAGTAGATTAGGACACACAGATACGCAGTATTTT. Its translation: CASRLGHTDTQYF.